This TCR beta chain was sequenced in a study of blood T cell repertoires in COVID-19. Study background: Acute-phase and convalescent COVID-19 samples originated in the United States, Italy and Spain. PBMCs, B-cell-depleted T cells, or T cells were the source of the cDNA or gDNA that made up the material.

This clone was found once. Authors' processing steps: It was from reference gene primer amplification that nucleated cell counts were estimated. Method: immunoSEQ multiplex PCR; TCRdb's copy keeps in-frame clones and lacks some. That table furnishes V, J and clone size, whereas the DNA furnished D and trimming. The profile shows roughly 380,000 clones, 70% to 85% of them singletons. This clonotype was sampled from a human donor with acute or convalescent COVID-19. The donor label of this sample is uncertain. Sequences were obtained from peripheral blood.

This CDR3 reads CASSLRYLNTEAFF. DNA for the CDR3: TGTGCCAGCAGTTTGAGGTATTTGAACACTGAAGCTTTCTTT. The chain uses TRBV28 and TRBJ1-1; D unresolved. V lost 3 bases and J lost 0, with 8 bases in between. Germline lookup yields CDR1 MDHEN and CDR2 SYDVKM. The CDR3 extends over 14 amino acids. Based on the CDR3 plus reference TRBV28 and TRBJ1-1, the full variable domain is DVKVTQSSRYLVKRTGEKVFLECVQDMDHENMFWYRQDPGLGLRLIYFSYDVKMKEKGDIPEGYSVSREKKERFSLILESASTNQTSMYLCASSLRYLNTEAFFGQGTRLTVV.